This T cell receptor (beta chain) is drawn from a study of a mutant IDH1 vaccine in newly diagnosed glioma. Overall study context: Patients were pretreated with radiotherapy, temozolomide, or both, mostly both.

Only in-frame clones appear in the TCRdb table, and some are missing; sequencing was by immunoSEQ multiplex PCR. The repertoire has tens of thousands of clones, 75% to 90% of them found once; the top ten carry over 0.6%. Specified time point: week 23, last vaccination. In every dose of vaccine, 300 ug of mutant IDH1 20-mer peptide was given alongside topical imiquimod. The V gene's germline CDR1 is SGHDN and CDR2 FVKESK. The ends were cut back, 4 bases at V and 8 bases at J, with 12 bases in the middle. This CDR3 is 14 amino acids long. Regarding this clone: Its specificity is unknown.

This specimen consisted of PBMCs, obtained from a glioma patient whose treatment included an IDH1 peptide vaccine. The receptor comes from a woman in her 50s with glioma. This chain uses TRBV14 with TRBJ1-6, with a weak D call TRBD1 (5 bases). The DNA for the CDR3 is TGTGCCAGCAGCCCCGGGACCGCTGATTCACCCCTCCACTTT. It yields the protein CASSPGTADSPLHF. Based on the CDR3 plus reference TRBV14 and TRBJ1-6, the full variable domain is EAGVTQFPSHSVIEKGQTVTLRCDPISGHDNLYWYRRVMGKEIKFLLHFVKESKQDESGMPNNRFLAERTGGTYSTLKVQPAELEDSGVYFCASSPGTADSPLHFGNGTRLTVT.